This T cell receptor beta chain is from a study of shared clonotypes between healthy human individuals. Unsorted PBMCs provided DNA that was sequenced on ten immunoSEQ deep assay plates. The assay was immunoSEQ multiplex PCR, and TCRdb's table has in-frame clones only and misses some. This table has approximately 500,000 clones, approximately 79% appearing once. The sequence came from a woman aged 40 to 50 in good health. Some clones in this sample may be carry-over from other donors' samples. Sequenced sample: PBMCs.

For the CDR3, the DNA is TGTGCCAGCAGCCCTCGGGGGGGGACAAAAGCGAACACTGAAGCTTTCTTT. Its protein product is CASSPRGGTKANTEAFF. The chain uses TRBV5-4 and TRBJ1-1, with TRBD1 as a possible D gene (6 bases). CDR1 and CDR2 from the germline V gene are SGHNT and YYREEE (reference sequence). V was clipped by 4 bases and J by 1 base, with 20 bases between them. This CDR3 spans 17 amino acids. The full variable domain, completed using reference TRBV5-4 and TRBJ1-1, is ETGVTQSPTHLIKTRGQQVTLRCSSQSGHNTVSWYQQALGQGPQFIFQYYREEENGRGNFPPRFSGLQFPNYSSELNVNALELDDSALYLCASSPRGGTKANTEAFFGQGTRLTVV.